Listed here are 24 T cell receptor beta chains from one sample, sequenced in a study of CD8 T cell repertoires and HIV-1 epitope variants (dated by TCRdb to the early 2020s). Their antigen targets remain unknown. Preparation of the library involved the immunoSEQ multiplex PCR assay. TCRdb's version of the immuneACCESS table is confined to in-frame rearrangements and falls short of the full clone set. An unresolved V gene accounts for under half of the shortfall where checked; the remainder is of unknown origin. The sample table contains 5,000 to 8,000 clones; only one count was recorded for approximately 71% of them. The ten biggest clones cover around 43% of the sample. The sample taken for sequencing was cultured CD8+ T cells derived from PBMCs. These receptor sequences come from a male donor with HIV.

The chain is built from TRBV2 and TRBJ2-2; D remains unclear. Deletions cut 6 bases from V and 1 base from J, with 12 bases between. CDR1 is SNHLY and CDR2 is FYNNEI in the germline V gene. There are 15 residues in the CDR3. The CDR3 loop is CASSARTGNTGELFF. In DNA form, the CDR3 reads TGTGCCAGCAGCGCTCGGACGGGGAACACCGGGGAGCTGTTTTTT.

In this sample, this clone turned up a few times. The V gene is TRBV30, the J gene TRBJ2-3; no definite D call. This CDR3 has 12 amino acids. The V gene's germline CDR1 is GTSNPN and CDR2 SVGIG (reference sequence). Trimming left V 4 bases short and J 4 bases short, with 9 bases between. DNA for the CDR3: TGTGCCTGGAAGTACGATGCAGATACGCAGTATTTT. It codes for CAWKYDADTQYF.

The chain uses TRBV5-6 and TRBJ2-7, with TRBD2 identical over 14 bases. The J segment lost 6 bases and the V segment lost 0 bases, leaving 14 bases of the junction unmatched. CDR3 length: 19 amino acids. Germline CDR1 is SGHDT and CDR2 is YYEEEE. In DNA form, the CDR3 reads TGTGCCAGCAGCTTGGGTGAGGGACTAGCGGGAGCGAGGCGGGGCGAGCAGTACTTC. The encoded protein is CASSLGEGLAGARRGEQYF.

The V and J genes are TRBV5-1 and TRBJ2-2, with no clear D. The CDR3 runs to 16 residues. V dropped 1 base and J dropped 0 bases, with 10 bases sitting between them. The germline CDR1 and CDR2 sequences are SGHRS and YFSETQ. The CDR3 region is CASSLHHRTNTGELFF. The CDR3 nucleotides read TGCGCCAGCAGCTTGCATCATAGAACGAACACCGGGGAGCTGTTTTTT. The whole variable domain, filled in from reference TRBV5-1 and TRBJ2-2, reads KAGVTQTPRYLIKTRGQQVTLSCSPISGHRSVSWYQQTPGQGLQFLFEYFSETQRNKGNFPGRFSGRQFSNSRSEMNVSTLELGDSALYLCASSLHHRTNTGELFFGEGSRLTVL.

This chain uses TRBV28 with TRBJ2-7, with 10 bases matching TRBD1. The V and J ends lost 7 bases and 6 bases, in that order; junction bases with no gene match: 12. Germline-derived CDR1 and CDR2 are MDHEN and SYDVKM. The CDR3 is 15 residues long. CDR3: CASTHPTGGSSEQYF. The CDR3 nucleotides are TGTGCCAGCACCCACCCGACAGGGGGCTCGTCCGAGCAGTACTTC. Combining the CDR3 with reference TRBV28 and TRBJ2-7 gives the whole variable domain DVKVTQSSRYLVKRTGEKVFLECVQDMDHENMFWYRQDPGLGLRLIYFSYDVKMKEKGDIPEGYSVSREKKERFSLILESASTNQTSMYLCASTHPTGGSSEQYFGPGTRLTVT.

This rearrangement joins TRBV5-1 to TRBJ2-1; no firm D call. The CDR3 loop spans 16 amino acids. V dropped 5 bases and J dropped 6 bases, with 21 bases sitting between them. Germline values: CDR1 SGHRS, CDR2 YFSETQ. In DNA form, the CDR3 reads TGCGCCAGCAGTTCGAGTGTAGGGCCCCTGTCCAATGAGCAGTTCTTC. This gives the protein CASSSSVGPLSNEQFF.

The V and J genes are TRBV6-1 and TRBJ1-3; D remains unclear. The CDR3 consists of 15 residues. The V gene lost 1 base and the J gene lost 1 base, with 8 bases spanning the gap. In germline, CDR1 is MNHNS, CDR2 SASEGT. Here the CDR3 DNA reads TGTGCCAGCAGTGAAGTGGACCTGTCTGGAAACACCATATATTTT. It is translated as CASSEVDLSGNTIYF.

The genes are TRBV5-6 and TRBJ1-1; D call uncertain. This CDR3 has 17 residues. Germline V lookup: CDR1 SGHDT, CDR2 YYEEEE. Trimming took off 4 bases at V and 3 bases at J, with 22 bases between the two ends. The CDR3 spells CASSPVWSAMVDTEAFF. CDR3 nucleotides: TGTGCCAGCAGCCCCGTATGGTCCGCGATGGTGGACACTGAAGCTTTCTTT.

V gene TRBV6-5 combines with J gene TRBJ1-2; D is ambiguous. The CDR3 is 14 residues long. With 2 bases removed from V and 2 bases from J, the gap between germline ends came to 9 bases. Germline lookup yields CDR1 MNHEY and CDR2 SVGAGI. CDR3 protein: CASSYKGINYGYTF. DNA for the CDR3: TGTGCCAGCAGTTACAAGGGCATCAACTATGGCTACACCTTC.

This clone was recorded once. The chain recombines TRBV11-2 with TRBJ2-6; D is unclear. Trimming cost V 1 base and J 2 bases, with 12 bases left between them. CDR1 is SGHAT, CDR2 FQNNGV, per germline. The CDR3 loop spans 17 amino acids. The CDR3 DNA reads TGTGCCAGCAGCTTAGGATGGTCGTCGGCTGGGGCCAACGTCCTGACTTTC. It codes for CASSLGWSSAGANVLTF.

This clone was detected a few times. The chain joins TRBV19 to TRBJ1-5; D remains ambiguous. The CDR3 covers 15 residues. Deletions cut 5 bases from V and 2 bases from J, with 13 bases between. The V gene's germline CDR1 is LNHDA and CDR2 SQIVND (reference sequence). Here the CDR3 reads CASSVGEWGNQPQHF. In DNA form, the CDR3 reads TGTGCCAGTAGTGTCGGGGAATGGGGCAATCAGCCCCAGCATTTT.

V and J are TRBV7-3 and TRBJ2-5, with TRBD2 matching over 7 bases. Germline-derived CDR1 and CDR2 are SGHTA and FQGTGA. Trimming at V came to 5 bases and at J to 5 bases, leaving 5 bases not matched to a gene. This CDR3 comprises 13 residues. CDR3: CASSPGTTETQYF. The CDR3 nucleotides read TGTGCCAGCAGCCCCGGGACTACGGAGACCCAGTACTTC.

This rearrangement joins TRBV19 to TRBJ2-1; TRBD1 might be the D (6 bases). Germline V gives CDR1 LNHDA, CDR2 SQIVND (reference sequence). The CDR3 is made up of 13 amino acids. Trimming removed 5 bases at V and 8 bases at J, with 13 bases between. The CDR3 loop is CASSPSGVHEQFF. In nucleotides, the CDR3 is TGTGCCAGTAGTCCCTCAGGGGTCCATGAGCAGTTCTTC.

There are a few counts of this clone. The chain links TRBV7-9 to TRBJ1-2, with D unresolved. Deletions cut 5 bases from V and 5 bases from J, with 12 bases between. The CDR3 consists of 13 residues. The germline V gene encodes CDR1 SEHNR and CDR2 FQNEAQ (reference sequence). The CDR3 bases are TGTGCCAGCAGCCATCACCGGGGTTATGGCTACACCTTC. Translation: CASSHHRGYGYTF.

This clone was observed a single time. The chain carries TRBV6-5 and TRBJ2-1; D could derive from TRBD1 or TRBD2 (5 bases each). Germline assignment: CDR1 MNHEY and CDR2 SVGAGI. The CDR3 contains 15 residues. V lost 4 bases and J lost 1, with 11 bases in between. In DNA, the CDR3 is TGTGCCAGCAGTTTCGAGGGGCCTTCCTACAATGAGCAGTTCTTC. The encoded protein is CASSFEGPSYNEQFF.

For the CDR3, the DNA is TGTGCCAGTAGTATCAACAGCAACACCGGGGAGCTGTTTTTT. As protein: CASSINSNTGELFF. The chain carries TRBV19 and TRBJ2-2; no clear D gene. The germline CDR1 and CDR2 sequences are LNHDA and SQIVND (reference sequence). The CDR3 extends over 14 amino acids. V lost 3 bases to trimming and J lost 2 bases, with 7 bases between them.

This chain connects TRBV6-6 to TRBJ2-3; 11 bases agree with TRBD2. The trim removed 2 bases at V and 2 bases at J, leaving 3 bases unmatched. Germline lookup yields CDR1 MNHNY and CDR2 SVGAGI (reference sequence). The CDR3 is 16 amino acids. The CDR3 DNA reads TGTGCCAGCAGTTACATTAGCGGGAGGGCCACAGATACGCAGTATTTT. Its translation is CASSYISGRATDTQYF.

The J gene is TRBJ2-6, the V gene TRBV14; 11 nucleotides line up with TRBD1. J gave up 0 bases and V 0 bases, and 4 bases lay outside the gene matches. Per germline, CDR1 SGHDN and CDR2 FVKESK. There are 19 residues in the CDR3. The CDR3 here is CASSQDIGTGGSGANVLTF. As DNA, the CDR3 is TGTGCCAGCAGCCAAGATATCGGGACAGGGGGCTCTGGGGCCAACGTCCTGACTTTC.

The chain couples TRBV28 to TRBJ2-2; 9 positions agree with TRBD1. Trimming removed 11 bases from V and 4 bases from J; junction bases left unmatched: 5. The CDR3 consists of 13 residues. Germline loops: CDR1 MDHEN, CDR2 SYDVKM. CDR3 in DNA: TGTGCCTTGGGACAGGGCGGCACCGGGGAGCTGTTTTTT. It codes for CALGQGGTGELFF.

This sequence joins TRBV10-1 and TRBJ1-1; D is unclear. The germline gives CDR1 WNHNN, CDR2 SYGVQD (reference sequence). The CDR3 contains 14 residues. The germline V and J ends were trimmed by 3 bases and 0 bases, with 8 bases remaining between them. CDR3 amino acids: CASSDGSMNTEAFF. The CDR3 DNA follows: TGCGCCAGCAGTGACGGCAGCATGAACACTGAAGCTTTCTTT.

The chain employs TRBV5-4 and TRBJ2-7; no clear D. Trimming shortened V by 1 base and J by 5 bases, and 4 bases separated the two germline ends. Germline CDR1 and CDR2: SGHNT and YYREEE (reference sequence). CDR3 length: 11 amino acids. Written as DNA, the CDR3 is TGTGCCAGCAGCTTGTCCCACGAGCAGTACTTC. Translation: CASSLSHEQYF. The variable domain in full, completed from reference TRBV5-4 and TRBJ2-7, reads ETGVTQSPTHLIKTRGQQVTLRCSSQSGHNTVSWYQQALGQGPQFIFQYYREEENGRGNFPPRFSGLQFPNYSSELNVNALELDDSALYLCASSLSHEQYFGPGTRLTVT.

For the CDR3, the DNA is TGTGCCAGCAGCTTAGGGACAGGACAACTCTCCTACGAGCAGTACTTC. It encodes CASSLGTGQLSYEQYF. This chain links TRBV13 with TRBJ2-7, with D possibly being TRBD1 (6 bases). CDR3 length: 16 amino acids. V shed 0 bases and J shed 0 bases, with 12 bases lying between them. CDR1 and CDR2 (germline): PRHDT, FYEKMQ (reference sequence).

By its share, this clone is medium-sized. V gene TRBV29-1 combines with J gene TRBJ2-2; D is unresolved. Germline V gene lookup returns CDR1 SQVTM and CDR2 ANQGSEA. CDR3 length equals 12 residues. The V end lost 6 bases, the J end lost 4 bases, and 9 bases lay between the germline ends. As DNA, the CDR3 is TGCAGCGTCTTGAAGGGCACCGGGGAGCTGTTTTTT. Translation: CSVLKGTGELFF.

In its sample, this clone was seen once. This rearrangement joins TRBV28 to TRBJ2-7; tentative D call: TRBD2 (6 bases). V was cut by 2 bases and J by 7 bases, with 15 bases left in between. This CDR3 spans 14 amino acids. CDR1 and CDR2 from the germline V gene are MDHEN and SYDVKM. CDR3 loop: CASSLKGSGREQYF. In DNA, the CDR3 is TGTGCCAGCAGTTTAAAGGGGTCGGGGAGGGAGCAGTACTTC.